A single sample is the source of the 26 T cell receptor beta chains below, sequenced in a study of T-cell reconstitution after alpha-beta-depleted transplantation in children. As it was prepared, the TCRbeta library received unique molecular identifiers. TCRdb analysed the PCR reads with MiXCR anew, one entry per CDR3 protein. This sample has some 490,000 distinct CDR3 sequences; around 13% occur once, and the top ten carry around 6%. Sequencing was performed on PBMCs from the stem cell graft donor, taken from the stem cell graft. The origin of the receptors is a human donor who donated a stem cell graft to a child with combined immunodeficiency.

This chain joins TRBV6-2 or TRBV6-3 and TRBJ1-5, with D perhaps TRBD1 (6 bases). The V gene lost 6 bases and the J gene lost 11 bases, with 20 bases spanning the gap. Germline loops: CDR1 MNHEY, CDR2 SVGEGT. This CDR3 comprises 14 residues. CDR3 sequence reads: CASRSSGAAGSQHF. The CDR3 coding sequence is TGTGCCAGCAGATCCTCAGGGGCGGCTGGATCCCAGCATTTT.

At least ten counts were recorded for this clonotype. The CDR3 DNA is TGTGCCAGCAGTTTACGCCCCAGTGAGCAGTTCTTC. Protein product: CASSLRPSEQFF. V gene TRBV28 combines with J gene TRBJ2-1; no firm D call. Trimming removed 2 bases at V and 9 bases at J, with 8 bases between. CDR3 length: 12 residues. Per germline, CDR1 MDHEN and CDR2 SYDVKM.

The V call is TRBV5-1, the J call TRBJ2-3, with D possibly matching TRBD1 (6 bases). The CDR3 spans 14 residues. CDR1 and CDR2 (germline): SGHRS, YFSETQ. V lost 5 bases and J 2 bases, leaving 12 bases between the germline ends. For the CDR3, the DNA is TGCGCCAGCAGTGGGACAACCACCACAGATACGCAGTATTTT. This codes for CASSGTTTTDTQYF.

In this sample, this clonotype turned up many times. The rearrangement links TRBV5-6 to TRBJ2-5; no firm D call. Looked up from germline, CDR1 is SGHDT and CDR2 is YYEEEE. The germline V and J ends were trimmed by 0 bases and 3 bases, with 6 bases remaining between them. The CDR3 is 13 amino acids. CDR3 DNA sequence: TGTGCCAGCAGCTTGGCGTCCAAAGAGACCCAGTACTTC. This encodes CASSLASKETQYF. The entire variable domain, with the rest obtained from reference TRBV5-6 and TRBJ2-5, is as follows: DAGVTQSPTHLIKTRGQQVTLRCSPKSGHDTVSWYQQALGQGPQFIFQYYEEEERQRGNFPDRFSGHQFPNYSSELNVNALLLGDSALYLCASSLASKETQYFGPGTRLLVL.

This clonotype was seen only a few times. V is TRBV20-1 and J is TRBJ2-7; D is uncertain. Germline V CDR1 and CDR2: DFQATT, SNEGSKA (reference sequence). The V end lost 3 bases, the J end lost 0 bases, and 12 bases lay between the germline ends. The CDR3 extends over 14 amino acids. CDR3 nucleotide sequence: TGCAGTGCTAGGGGTCACTTCTCCTCCTACGAGCAGTACTTC. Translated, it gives CSARGHFSSYEQYF.

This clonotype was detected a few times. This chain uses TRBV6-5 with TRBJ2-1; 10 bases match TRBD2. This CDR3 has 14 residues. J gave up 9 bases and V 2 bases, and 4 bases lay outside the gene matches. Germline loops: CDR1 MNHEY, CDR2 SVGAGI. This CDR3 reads CASSYLAGESEQFF. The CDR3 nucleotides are TGTGCCAGCAGTTACCTAGCGGGAGAAAGTGAGCAGTTCTTC.

In nucleotides, the CDR3 is TGCAGTGCTAGAGCATGGGGGGATGGGGACACCGGGGAGCTGTTTTTT. This codes for CSARAWGDGDTGELFF. The V gene is TRBV20-1, the J gene TRBJ2-2, with D possibly matching TRBD2 (6 bases). V was trimmed by 1 base and J by 3 bases, leaving 15 bases between them. The germline V gene has CDR1 DFQATT and CDR2 SNEGSKA (reference sequence). The CDR3 is 16 residues long.

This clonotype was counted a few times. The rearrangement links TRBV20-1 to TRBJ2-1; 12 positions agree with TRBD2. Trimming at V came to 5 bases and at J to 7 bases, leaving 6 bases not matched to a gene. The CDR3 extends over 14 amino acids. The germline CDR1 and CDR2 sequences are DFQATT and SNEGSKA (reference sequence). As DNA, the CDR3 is TGCAGTGCTCAGACTAGCGGGAGTAATAATGAGCAGTTCTTC. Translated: CSAQTSGSNNEQFF.

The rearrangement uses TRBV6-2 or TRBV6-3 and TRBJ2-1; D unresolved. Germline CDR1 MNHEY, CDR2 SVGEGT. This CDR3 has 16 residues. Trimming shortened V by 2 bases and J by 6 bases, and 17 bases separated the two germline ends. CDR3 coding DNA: TGTGCCAGCAGTTACCCCGCAGCTCTAAAGGGCAATGAGCAGTTCTTC. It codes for CASSYPAALKGNEQFF.

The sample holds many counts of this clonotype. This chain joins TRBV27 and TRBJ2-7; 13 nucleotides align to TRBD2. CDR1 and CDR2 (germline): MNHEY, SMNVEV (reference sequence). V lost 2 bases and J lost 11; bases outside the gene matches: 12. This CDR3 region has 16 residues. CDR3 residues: CASSLGTSGDLWVEYF. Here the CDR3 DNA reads TGTGCCAGCAGTTTAGGGACTAGCGGGGACCTTTGGGTTGAGTACTTC.

The CDR3 here is CASRLTGGDEAFF. Here the CDR3 DNA reads TGCGCCAGCAGACTTACAGGGGGTGATGAAGCTTTCTTT. The rearrangement uses TRBV5-1 and TRBJ1-1; TRBD1 matches 8 bases. Germline V gene lookup returns CDR1 SGHRS and CDR2 YFSETQ. This CDR3 spans 13 amino acids. Trimming at V came to 5 bases and at J to 7 bases, leaving 7 bases not matched to a gene.

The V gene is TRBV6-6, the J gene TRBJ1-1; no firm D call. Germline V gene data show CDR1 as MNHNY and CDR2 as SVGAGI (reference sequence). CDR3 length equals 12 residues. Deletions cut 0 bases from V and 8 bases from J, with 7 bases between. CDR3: CASSYSEREAFF. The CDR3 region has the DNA TGTGCCAGCAGTTACTCAGAGAGGGAAGCTTTCTTT.

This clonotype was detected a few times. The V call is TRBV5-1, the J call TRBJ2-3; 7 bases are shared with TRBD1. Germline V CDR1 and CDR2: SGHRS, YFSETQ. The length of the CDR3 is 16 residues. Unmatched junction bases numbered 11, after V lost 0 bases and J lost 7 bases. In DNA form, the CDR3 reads TGCGCCAGCAGCTTGGTTGGACAGGCCAGGGCCCATACGCAGTATTTT. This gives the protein CASSLVGQARAHTQYF.

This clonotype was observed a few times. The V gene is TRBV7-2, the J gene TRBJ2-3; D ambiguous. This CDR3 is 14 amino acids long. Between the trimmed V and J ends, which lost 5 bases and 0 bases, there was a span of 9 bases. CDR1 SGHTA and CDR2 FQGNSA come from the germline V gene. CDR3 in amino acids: CASSLRASTDTQYF. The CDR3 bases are TGTGCCAGCAGCCTCCGCGCTAGCACAGATACGCAGTATTTT.

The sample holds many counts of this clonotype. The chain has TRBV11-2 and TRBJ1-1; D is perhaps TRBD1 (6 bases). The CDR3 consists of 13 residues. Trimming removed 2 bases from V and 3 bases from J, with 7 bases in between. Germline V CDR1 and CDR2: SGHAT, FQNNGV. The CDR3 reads CASSLYRDTEAFF. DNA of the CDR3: TGTGCCAGCAGCTTATACAGGGACACTGAAGCTTTCTTT.

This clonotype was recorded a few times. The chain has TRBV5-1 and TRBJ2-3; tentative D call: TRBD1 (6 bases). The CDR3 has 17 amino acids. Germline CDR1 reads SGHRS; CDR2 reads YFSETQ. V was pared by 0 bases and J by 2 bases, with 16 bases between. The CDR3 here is CASSLVSSDRYTDTQYF. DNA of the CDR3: TGCGCCAGCAGCTTGGTGTCATCGGACAGATACACAGATACGCAGTATTTT. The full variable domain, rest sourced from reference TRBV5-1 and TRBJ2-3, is KAGVTQTPRYLIKTRGQQVTLSCSPISGHRSVSWYQQTPGQGLQFLFEYFSETQRNKGNFPGRFSGRQFSNSRSEMNVSTLELGDSALYLCASSLVSSDRYTDTQYFGPGTRLTVL.

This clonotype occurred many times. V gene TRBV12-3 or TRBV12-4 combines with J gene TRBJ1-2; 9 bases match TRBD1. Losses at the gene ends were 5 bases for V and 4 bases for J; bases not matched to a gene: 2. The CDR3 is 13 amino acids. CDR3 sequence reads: CASSEGQGYGYTF. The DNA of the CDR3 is TGTGCCAGCAGTGAGGGACAGGGCTATGGCTACACCTTC.

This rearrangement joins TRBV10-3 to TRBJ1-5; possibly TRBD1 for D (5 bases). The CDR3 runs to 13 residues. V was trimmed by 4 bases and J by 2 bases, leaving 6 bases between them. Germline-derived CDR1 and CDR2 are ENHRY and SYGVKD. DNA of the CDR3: TGTGCCATCAGTGGGGACGGCAATCAGCCCCAGCATTTT. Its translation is CAISGDGNQPQHF.

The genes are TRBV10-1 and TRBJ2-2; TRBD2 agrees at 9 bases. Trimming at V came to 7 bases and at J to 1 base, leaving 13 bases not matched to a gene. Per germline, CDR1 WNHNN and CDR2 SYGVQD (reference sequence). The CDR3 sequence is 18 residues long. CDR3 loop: CASTNYAGGPLNTGELFF. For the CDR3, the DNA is TGCGCCAGCACCAATTACGCGGGGGGGCCCTTGAACACCGGGGAGCTGTTTTTT.

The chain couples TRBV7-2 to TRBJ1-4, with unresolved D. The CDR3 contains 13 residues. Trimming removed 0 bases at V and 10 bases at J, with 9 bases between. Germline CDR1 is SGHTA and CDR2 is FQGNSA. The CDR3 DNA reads TGTGCCAGCAGCTTAGCCCCGGGAGGAAAACTGTTTTTT. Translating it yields CASSLAPGGKLFF.

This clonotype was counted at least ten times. In DNA form, the CDR3 reads TGCGCCAGCAGCCAGGGTCGGACTAGCTCCAATGAGCAGTTCTTC. It yields the protein CASSQGRTSSNEQFF. The chain couples TRBV4-3 to TRBJ2-1; 8 nucleotides align to TRBD2. The V segment lost 3 bases and the J segment 6 bases; nucleotides outside the gene matches: 7. The CDR3 spans 15 residues. CDR1 is LGHNA, CDR2 YSLEER, per germline.

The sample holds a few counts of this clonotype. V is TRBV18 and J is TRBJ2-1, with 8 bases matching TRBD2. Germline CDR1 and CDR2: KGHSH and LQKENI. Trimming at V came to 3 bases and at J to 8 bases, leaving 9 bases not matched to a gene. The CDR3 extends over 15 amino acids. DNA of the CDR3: TGTGCCAGCTCACCCCGGGGGGGGTCGGTCGATGAGCAGTTCTTC. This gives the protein CASSPRGGSVDEQFF. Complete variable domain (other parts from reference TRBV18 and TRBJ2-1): NAGVMQNPRHLVRRRGQEARLRCSPMKGHSHVYWYRQLPEEGLKFMVYLQKENIIDESGMPKERFSAEFPKEGPSILRIQQVVRGDSAAYFCASSPRGGSVDEQFFGPGTRLTVL.

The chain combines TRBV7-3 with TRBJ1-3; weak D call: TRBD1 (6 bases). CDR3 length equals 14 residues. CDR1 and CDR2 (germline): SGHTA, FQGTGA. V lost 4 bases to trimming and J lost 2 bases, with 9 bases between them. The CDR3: CASSSTGAGNTIYF. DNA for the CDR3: TGTGCCAGCAGCTCGACAGGAGCTGGAAACACCATATATTTT.

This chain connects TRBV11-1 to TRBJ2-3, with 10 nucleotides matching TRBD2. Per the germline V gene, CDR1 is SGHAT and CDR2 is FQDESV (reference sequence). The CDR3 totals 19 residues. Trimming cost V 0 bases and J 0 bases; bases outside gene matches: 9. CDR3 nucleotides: TGTGCCAGCAGCTTAGCGCAGACTAGCGGGCGTATTAGCACAGATACGCAGTATTTT. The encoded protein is CASSLAQTSGRISTDTQYF. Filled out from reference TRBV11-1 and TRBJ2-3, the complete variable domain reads EAEVAQSPRYKITEKSQAVAFWCDPISGHATLYWYRQILGQGPELLVQFQDESVVDDSQLPKDRFSAERLKGVDSTLKIQPAELGDSAMYLCASSLAQTSGRISTDTQYFGPGTRLTVL.

In nucleotides, the CDR3 is TGCAGTGCTAGGGCGGGGGGAAGTGTCACAGATACGCAGTATTTT. Translation: CSARAGGSVTDTQYF. V is TRBV20-1 and J is TRBJ2-3, with 8 bases identical to TRBD2. The CDR3 is made up of 15 amino acids. J was trimmed by 2 bases and V by 3 bases; bases with no gene match: 7. Per germline, CDR1 DFQATT and CDR2 SNEGSKA (reference sequence).

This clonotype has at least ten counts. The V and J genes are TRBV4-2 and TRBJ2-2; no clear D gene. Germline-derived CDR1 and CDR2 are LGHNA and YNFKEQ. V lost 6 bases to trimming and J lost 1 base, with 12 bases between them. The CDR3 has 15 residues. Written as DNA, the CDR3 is TGTGCCAGCAGACGCACCCCGGGGAACACCGGGGAGCTGTTTTTT. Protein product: CASRRTPGNTGELFF.